These T cell receptor beta chains were read from a single sample in a study of T cells in Graves' hyperthyroidism and ophthalmopathy. A single record per CDR3 protein comes from TCRdb applying MiXCR to the multiplex PCR reads. The sample holds over 450,000 distinct CDR3 sequences; approximately 17% are singletons and the top ten take 17%. The sample comprised blood. The receptors shown here come from a woman in her late teens or twenties with Graves' ophthalmopathy. Both conserved end residues are part of each CDR3. The D gene is left open where the match is weak. Part of the rows lack a size; the others show once, few, many or a class for expanded clones.

V gene,clone size,J gene,D gene,CDR3 length,CDR3 protein,CDR3 DNA
TRBV30,few,TRBJ2-5,-,11,CAWASTETQYF,TGTGCCTGGGCGTCGACCGAGACCCAGTACTTC
TRBV20-1,many,TRBJ2-3,TRBD2,16,CSAPSPAGGLTDTQYF,TGCAGTGCCCCGAGCCCAGCGGGGGGCCTCACAGATACGCAGTATTTT
TRBV5-1,many,TRBJ2-1,-,12,CASSLDSNEQFF,TGCGCCAGCAGCTTGGATTCTAATGAGCAGTTCTTC
TRBV7-9,many,TRBJ1-2,-,15,CASSLGGGANYGYTF,TGTGCCAGCAGCTTAGGTGGAGGGGCTAACTATGGCTACACCTTC
TRBV11-2,many,TRBJ2-3,-,15,CASSATRESTDTQYF,TGTGCCAGCAGCGCCACAAGGGAGAGCACAGATACGCAGTATTTT
TRBV6-5,many,TRBJ2-1,-,15,CASSYGGVSYNEQFF,TGTGCCAGCAGTTATGGGGGAGTGTCCTACAATGAGCAGTTCTTC
TRBV19,few,TRBJ1-1,-,15,CASSISGTLDTEAFF,TGTGCCAGTAGTATATCGGGGACCCTAGACACTGAAGCTTTCTTT
TRBV27,many,TRBJ2-7,-,15,CASSLTGLAGYEQYF,TGTGCCAGCAGTTTAACAGGGCTAGCAGGCTACGAGCAGTACTTC
TRBV7-2,many,TRBJ2-7,TRBD2,15,CASSPGGLQYYEQYF,TGTGCCAGCAGCCCGGGGGGGCTTCAGTACTACGAGCAGTACTTC
TRBV6-5,few,TRBJ1-3,TRBD1,17,CASSYFIPGQGTNTIYF,TGTGCCAGCAGTTACTTCATTCCGGGACAGGGGACAAACACCATATATTTT
TRBV29-1,-,TRBJ2-1,TRBD2,15,CSGVGLAGPTNEQFF,TGCAGCGGGGTAGGACTAGCGGGACCCACCAATGAGCAGTTCTTC
TRBV28,many,TRBJ2-1,TRBD2,16,CASSSLGLAGWNEQFF,TGTGCCAGCAGTTCCCTAGGGCTAGCGGGATGGAATGAGCAGTTCTTC
TRBV2,many,TRBJ2-1,TRBD1,15,CASSGVGTVYNEQFF,TGTGCCAGCAGTGGGGTGGGGACAGTCTACAATGAGCAGTTCTTC
TRBV10-3,many,TRBJ2-7,TRBD2,17,CAISDLGTSGPSYEQYF,TGTGCCATCAGTGACCTAGGGACTAGCGGACCCTCCTACGAGCAGTACTTC
TRBV18,many,TRBJ1-1,-,15,CASSPPMAMSTEAFF,TGTGCCAGCTCACCACCTATGGCTATGAGCACTGAAGCTTTCTTT
TRBV7-2,many,TRBJ1-2,-,11,CASSGSVGYTF,TGTGCCAGCAGCGGGTCGGTGGGCTACACCTTC
TRBV4-1,few,TRBJ1-2,TRBD1,13,CASSQTGGDGYTF,TGCGCCAGCAGCCAGACAGGGGGAGATGGCTACACCTTC